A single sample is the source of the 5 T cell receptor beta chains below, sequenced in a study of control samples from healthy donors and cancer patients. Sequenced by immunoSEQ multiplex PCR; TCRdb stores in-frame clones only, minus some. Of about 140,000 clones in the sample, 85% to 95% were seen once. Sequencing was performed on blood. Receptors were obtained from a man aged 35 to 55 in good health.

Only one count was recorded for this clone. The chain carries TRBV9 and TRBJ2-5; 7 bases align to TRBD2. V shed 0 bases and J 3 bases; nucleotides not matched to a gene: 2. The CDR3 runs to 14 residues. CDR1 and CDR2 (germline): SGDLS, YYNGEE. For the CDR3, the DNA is TGTGCCAGCAGCGTAGGACTAGCAAAAGAGACCCAGTACTTC. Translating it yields CASSVGLAKETQYF.

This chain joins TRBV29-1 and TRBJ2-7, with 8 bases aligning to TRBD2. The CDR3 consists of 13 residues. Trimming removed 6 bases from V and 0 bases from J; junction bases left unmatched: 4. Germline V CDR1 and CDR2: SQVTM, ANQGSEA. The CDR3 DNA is TGCAGCGTCACGGGGACTAGCTCCTACGAGCAGTACTTC. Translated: CSVTGTSSYEQYF.

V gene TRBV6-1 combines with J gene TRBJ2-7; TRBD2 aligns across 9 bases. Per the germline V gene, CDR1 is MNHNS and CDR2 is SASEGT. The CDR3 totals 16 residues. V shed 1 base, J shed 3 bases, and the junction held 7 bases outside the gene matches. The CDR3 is CASSEVGGLANYEQYF. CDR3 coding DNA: TGTGCCAGCAGTGAAGTAGGTGGACTAGCGAACTACGAGCAGTACTTC.

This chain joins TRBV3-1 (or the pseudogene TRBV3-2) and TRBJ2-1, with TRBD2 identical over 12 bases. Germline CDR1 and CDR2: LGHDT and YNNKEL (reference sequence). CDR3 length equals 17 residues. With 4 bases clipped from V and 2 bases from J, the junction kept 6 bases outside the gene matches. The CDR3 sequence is CASSPRLAGDTYNEQFF. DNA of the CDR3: TGTGCCAGCAGCCCCCGACTAGCGGGGGATACCTACAATGAGCAGTTCTTC.

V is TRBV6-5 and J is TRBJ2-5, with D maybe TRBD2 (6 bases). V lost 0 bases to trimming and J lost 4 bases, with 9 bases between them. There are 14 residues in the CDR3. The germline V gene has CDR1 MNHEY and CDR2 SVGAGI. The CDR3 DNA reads TGTGCCAGCAGTTACTCGGTGGGGGGAGAGACCCAGTACTTC. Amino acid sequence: CASSYSVGGETQYF.